The source of this T cell receptor (beta chain) is a study of blood T cell repertoires in COVID-19. Method: immunoSEQ multiplex PCR; TCRdb's copy keeps in-frame clones and lacks some. The sample holds about 210,000 clones, approximately 88% seen once. The CDR3 spans 13 residues. In germline, CDR1 is MNHEY, CDR2 SMNVEV (reference sequence). V shed 3 bases, J shed 9 bases, and the junction held 4 bases outside the gene matches. The source is a woman in her forties with acute COVID-19. This rearrangement joins TRBV27 to TRBJ2-4, with 8 bases aligning to TRBD1. Sequencing was performed on PBMCs or T cells enriched from blood (not recorded which). The chain's CDR3 is CASSFDRGSIQYF. The CDR3 DNA sequence: TGTGCCAGCAGTTTCGACAGGGGATCCATTCAGTACTTC.